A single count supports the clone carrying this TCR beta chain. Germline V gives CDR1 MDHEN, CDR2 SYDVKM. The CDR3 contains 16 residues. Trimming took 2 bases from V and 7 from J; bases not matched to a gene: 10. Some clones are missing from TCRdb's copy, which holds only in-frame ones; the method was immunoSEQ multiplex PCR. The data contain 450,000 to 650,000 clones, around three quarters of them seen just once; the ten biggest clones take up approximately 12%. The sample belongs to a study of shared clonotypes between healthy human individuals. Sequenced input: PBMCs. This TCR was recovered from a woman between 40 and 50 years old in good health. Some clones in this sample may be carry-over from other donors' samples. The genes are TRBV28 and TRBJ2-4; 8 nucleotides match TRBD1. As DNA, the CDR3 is TGTGCCAGCAGTTTAGGGGCAGGGGGCGCAGGGAACATTCAGTACTTC. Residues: CASSLGAGGAGNIQYF.